The 14 T cell receptor beta chains below all came from one sample that was sequenced in a study of prognosis after radiotherapy for stage I lung cancer. From genomic DNA, two-round multiplex PCR was used to amplify TCR beta CDR3. Each TRBV and TRBJ gene had its own primer in the first PCR round. TCRdb called the multiplex PCR reads again in MiXCR, with one record for every CDR3 protein. Of approximately 25,000 distinct CDR3 sequences listed, about 41% are singletons. This sample comprised PBMCs, obtained before or after stereotactic body radiation therapy (not recorded which). All receptors come from a donor over 45 with non-small cell lung cancer.

This chain connects TRBV20-1 to TRBJ2-3, with 10 bases lining up with TRBD2. Germline loops: CDR1 DFQATT, CDR2 SNEGSKA (reference sequence). J gave up 2 bases and V 3 bases, and 5 bases lay outside the gene matches. The CDR3 sequence is 15 residues long. In DNA, the CDR3 is TGCAGTGCTAGTCTAGCGGGAGTTTACACAGATACGCAGTATTTT. Translating gives CSASLAGVYTDTQYF.

There are many counts of this clonotype. The chain's CDR3 is CASSGGTGWVRGEQFF. CDR3 coding DNA: TGTGCCAGTAGTGGGGGAACAGGGTGGGTCAGAGGTGAGCAGTTCTTC. J is TRBJ2-1 and V is TRBV19; D may be TRBD1 (6 bases). The CDR3 consists of 16 residues. V gave up 5 bases and J gave up 9 bases, with 23 bases separating them. Germline V gene data show CDR1 as LNHDA and CDR2 as SQIVND (reference sequence).

J is TRBJ2-1 and V is TRBV19, with D hard to call. V was cut by 7 bases and J by 0 bases, with 13 bases left in between. Germline loops: CDR1 LNHDA, CDR2 SQIVND (reference sequence). The CDR3 sequence is 15 residues long. CDR3 in amino acids: CASKALASSYNEQFF. For the CDR3, the DNA is TGTGCCAGTAAAGCCCTTGCTAGCTCCTACAATGAGCAGTTCTTC.

This clonotype has a count of ten or more. The CDR3 DNA is TGTGCCAGCAGCTTAGGGAACACAGATACGCAGTATTTT. Translating gives CASSLGNTDTQYF. The chain links TRBV11-2 to TRBJ2-3; the D is unclear. Germline lookup yields CDR1 SGHAT and CDR2 FQNNGV. The CDR3 is made up of 13 amino acids. Trimming shortened V by 1 base and J by 2 bases, and 4 bases separated the two germline ends.

This clonotype was observed at least ten times. The CDR3 is CSARDAAPGAQTQYF. For the CDR3, the DNA is TGCAGTGCTAGAGATGCAGCCCCGGGGGCGCAGACCCAGTACTTC. The chain combines TRBV20-1 with TRBJ2-5; possibly TRBD1 or TRBD2 for D (6 bases each). The V gene's germline CDR1 is DFQATT and CDR2 SNEGSKA (reference sequence). The CDR3 runs 15 residues. The V end was cut by 0 bases, the J end by 6 bases, with 17 bases between.

This clonotype was seen repeatedly, ten times or more. This CDR3 is CASSLDTSGQETQYF. In DNA, the CDR3 is TGTGCCAGCAGCTTAGACACTAGCGGGCAAGAGACCCAGTACTTC. V is TRBV7-9 and J is TRBJ2-5; 9 nucleotides agree with TRBD2. V shed 1 base, J shed 2 bases, and the junction held 2 bases outside the gene matches. The CDR3 is 15 residues long. Germline assignment: CDR1 SEHNR and CDR2 FQNEAQ (reference sequence).

This clonotype is a singleton in its sample. The chain carries TRBV6-4 and TRBJ2-1; TRBD1 matches 11 bases. Trimming removed 6 bases from V and 9 bases from J; junction bases left unmatched: 7. This CDR3 has 14 amino acids. Germline V gene data show CDR1 as MRHNA and CDR2 as SNTAGT. The CDR3 DNA is TGTGCCAGCAGCACCGGGACAGGGGGAAGTGAGCAGTTCTTC. This sequence encodes CASSTGTGGSEQFF.

In nucleotides, the CDR3 is TGTGCCAGCAGAAATGCAGAGGGCCCCAACTATGGCTACACCTTC. Its protein product is CASRNAEGPNYGYTF. The chain carries TRBV27 and TRBJ1-2, with D hard to call. Per germline, CDR1 MNHEY and CDR2 SMNVEV (reference sequence). This CDR3 contains 15 residues. Trimming pared 6 bases from V and 2 bases from J, leaving 16 bases between.

V gene TRBV30 combines with J gene TRBJ2-2; D may be TRBD2 (6 bases). Germline assignment: CDR1 GTSNPN and CDR2 SVGIG (reference sequence). The V end was cut by 3 bases, the J end by 8 bases, with 19 bases between. The CDR3 is made up of 15 amino acids. The CDR3 sequence: CAWSPDPPGTGELFF. Written as DNA, the CDR3 is TGTGCCTGGAGCCCCGACCCTCCAGGGACTGGGGAGCTGTTTTTT.

The V and J genes are TRBV5-1 and TRBJ1-4; 7 bases are a match to TRBD1. V shed 3 bases, J shed 5 bases, and the junction held 10 bases outside the gene matches. The CDR3 runs to 16 residues. Germline CDR1 and CDR2: SGHRS and YFSETQ. Here the CDR3 reads CASSSRRDRMNEKLFF. The CDR3 bases are TGCGCCAGCAGCTCTAGAAGGGACAGAATGAATGAAAAACTGTTTTTT.

Of note for this clonotype: A single base separates this from a much larger clone, so it may be a read error. The chain combines TRBV6-1 with TRBJ2-4; TRBD2 might be the D (6 bases). Trimming removed 8 bases at V and 1 base at J, with 24 bases between. Per the germline V gene, CDR1 is MNHNS and CDR2 is SASEGT. The length of the CDR3 is 18 residues. Here the CDR3 DNA reads TGTGCCAGCGGGGAAACGGGACTCCTGGTATCGGCCAAAAACATTCAGTACTTC. The encoded protein is CASGETGLLVSAKNIQYF.

This clonotype appeared many times. The V call is TRBV20-1, the J call TRBJ2-7, with 7 positions matching TRBD1. J lost 3 bases, V lost 4 bases, and 6 bases had no gene match. There are 13 residues in the CDR3. Germline V lookup: CDR1 DFQATT, CDR2 SNEGSKA (reference sequence). CDR3 coding DNA: TGCAGTGCTACCGGGGACAGAAACTACGAGCAGTACTTC. Its protein product is CSATGDRNYEQYF.

The V call is TRBV12-3 or TRBV12-4, the J call TRBJ1-1; D uncertain. CDR3 size: 16 residues. V shed 0 bases and J shed 0 bases, with 11 bases lying between them. The CDR3 region is CASSLAIGQLNTEAFF. CDR3 DNA sequence: TGTGCCAGCAGTTTAGCGATTGGGCAGCTGAACACTGAAGCTTTCTTT.

This chain joins TRBV11-3 and TRBJ1-2; D is possibly TRBD1 (5 bases). Germline V gene data show CDR1 as SGHNT and CDR2 as YENEEA. V was cut by 7 bases and J by 7 bases, with 19 bases left in between. This CDR3 is built from 14 residues. CDR3 sequence reads: CASIQSPRGSGYTF. CDR3 DNA sequence: TGTGCCAGCATCCAAAGCCCTAGGGGTAGTGGCTACACCTTC.